These 7 T cell receptor beta chains came from one sample sequenced in a study of blood T cell repertoires in COVID-19. TCRdb's table, derived via immunoSEQ multiplex PCR, lists solely in-frame clones and lacks some. The sample yields approximately 290,000 clones, 70% to 90% seen once. Input material: PBMCs or T cells enriched from blood (not recorded which). The receptors were sampled from a woman in her thirties who had recovered from COVID-19.

This chain links TRBV28 with TRBJ2-7, with TRBD2 identical over 10 bases. V was pared by 7 bases and J by 7 bases, with 4 bases of the junction left unmatched. Germline V gene data show CDR1 as MDHEN and CDR2 as SYDVKM. There are 12 residues in the CDR3. The CDR3 is CASNQLAGEQYF. Written as DNA, the CDR3 is TGTGCCAGCAACCAACTAGCGGGGGAGCAGTACTTC.

This rearrangement joins TRBV5-6 to TRBJ2-7; D may be TRBD2 (6 bases). The CDR3 is 13 residues long. V lost 8 bases to trimming and J lost 2 bases, with 14 bases between them. From germline, CDR1 is SGHDT and CDR2 YYEEEE. CDR3 sequence reads: CASSGTTAYEQYF. As DNA, the CDR3 is TGTGCCAGTAGCGGAACTACTGCCTACGAGCAGTACTTC.

The chain couples TRBV7-9 to TRBJ1-4; TRBD1 is a possible D gene (5 bases). CDR3 length: 19 amino acids. Trimming cost V 1 base and J 0 bases, with 18 bases left between them. The V gene's germline CDR1 is SEHNR and CDR2 FQNEAQ (reference sequence). As DNA, the CDR3 is TGTGCCAGCAGCTTAGGCTTGGGACTATCGGGGGCAACTAATGAAAAACTGTTTTTT. Translating it yields CASSLGLGLSGATNEKLFF.

CDR3 in DNA: TGTGCCAGCAGTTTCGCCATCTGGGGGGGTACTGAAGCTTTCTTT. It is translated as CASSFAIWGGTEAFF. V gene TRBV28 combines with J gene TRBJ1-1, with D tentatively TRBD1 (5 bases). Trimming cost V 3 bases and J 5 bases, with 16 bases left between them. Germline V lookup: CDR1 MDHEN, CDR2 SYDVKM. The CDR3 runs to 15 residues.

The chain is built from TRBV29-1 and TRBJ2-5; 10 positions match TRBD2. The CDR3 is made up of 13 amino acids. The V gene's germline CDR1 is SQVTM and CDR2 ANQGSEA. V was clipped by 6 bases and J by 5 bases; unmatched bases: 6. CDR3 bases: TGCAGCGTAGCTAGCGGGAGTCGGGAGACCCAGTACTTC. It codes for CSVASGSRETQYF.

The genes are TRBV4-2 and TRBJ2-5; 9 positions agree with TRBD2. Per germline, CDR1 LGHNA and CDR2 YNFKEQ. V lost 0 bases, J lost 2 bases, and 4 bases stayed unmatched. The CDR3 covers 16 residues. The CDR3, as DNA: TGTGCCAGCAGCCAAGAAAGGCTAGCGGGGCAAGAGACCCAGTACTTC. Translated: CASSQERLAGQETQYF.

The chain joins TRBV5-6 to TRBJ1-1; 7 positions match TRBD1. The CDR3 is 17 amino acids. Trimming removed 2 bases from V and 4 bases from J; junction bases left unmatched: 14. Germline V gene lookup returns CDR1 SGHDT and CDR2 YYEEEE. The CDR3 DNA reads TGTGCCAGCAGCTTTGTTTCCACAGGGGCATCTGGCACTGAAGCTTTCTTT. It specifies CASSFVSTGASGTEAFF.